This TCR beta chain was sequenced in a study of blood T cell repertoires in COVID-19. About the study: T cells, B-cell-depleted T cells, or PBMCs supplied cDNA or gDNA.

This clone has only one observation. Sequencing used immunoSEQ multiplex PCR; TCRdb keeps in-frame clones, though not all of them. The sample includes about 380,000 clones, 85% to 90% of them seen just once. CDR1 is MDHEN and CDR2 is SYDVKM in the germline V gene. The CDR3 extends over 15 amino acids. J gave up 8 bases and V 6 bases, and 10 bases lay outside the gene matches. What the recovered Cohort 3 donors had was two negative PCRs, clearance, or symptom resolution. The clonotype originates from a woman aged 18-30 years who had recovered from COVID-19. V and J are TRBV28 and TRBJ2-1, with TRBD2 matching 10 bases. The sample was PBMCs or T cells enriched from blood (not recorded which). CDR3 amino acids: CASRYQRGGLYEQFF. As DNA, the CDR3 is TGTGCCAGCAGGTACCAGCGGGGGGGCCTATATGAGCAGTTCTTC.